At least ten counts were recorded for the clone carrying this TCR beta chain. The sample is drawn from a study of identical twins. Germline V lookup: CDR1 SGDLS, CDR2 YYNGEE. There are 18 residues in the CDR3. V was pared by 3 bases and J by 0 bases, with 8 bases of the junction left unmatched. Each CDR3 protein gets one entry after TCRdb re-called the 5' RACE reads with MiXCR. The sample contains fewer than 250,000 distinct CDR3 sequences, roughly a tenth of which appear only once. This clonotype was sampled from a woman in her late teens or twenties in good health. The sample comprised memory (CD45RO+) T cells sorted from blood. This chain uses TRBV9 with TRBJ2-1; 11 positions agree with TRBD2. Here the CDR3 DNA reads TGTGCCAGCAGCGACGATAGCGGGGGGGCAAGCTCCTACAATGAGCAGTTCTTC. Its protein product is CASSDDSGGASSYNEQFF.